These T cell receptor beta chains were read from a single sample in a study of T-cell reconstitution after alpha-beta-depleted transplantation in children. TCRdb re-derived calls from the PCR reads in MiXCR, one entry per CDR3 protein. This table has under 850,000 distinct CDR3 sequences, about 12% appearing once. Sample: PBMCs, taken before TCRalphabeta/CD19-depleted stem cell transplant. The receptors derive from a girl aged 2 to 10 with congenital amegakaryocytic thrombocytopenia, due to receive a stem cell transplant. Both conserved end residues are part of each CDR3. D genes are given only for firm matches. Not every row has a clone size; where given, it reads once, few, many or a size class.

D: .; J: TRBJ2-1; V: TRBV5-1; size: few; CDR3: CASSLGPSRVF; DNA: TGCGCCAGCAGCTTGGGTCCCAGCAGGGTCTTC
D: .; J: TRBJ2-4; V: TRBV15; size: few; CDR3: CATSREIPPGTKNIQYF; DNA: TGTGCCACCAGCAGGGAAATTCCCCCCGGTACCAAAAACATTCAGTACTTC
D: .; J: TRBJ1-1; V: TRBV7-2; size: few; CDR3: CASSSLGTEAFF; DNA: TGTGCCAGCAGCTCCCTGGGCACTGAAGCTTTCTTT
D: TRBD1; J: TRBJ1-2; V: TRBV15; size: few; CDR3: CATSRALTGLVYGYTF; DNA: TGTGCCACCAGCAGAGCCCTGACAGGGTTGGTCTATGGCTACACCTTC
D: .; J: TRBJ2-5; V: TRBV21-1; size: few; CDR3: CASSKALSRKETQYF; DNA: TGTGCCAGCAGCAAAGCGCTTTCGAGAAAAGAGACCCAGTACTTC
D: TRBD2; J: TRBJ2-3; V: TRBV20-1; size: many; CDR3: CSARDNSGRPSTDTQYF; DNA: TGCAGTGCTAGAGATAATAGCGGGAGACCTAGCACAGATACGCAGTATTTT
D: .; J: TRBJ1-5; V: TRBV15; size: many; CDR3: CATSRERWGRYQPQHF; DNA: TGTGCCACCAGCAGAGAACGATGGGGGCGGTATCAGCCCCAGCATTTT
D: TRBD2; J: TRBJ2-2; V: TRBV7-2; size: .; CDR3: CASSLGGGLGLPGELFF; DNA: TGTGCCAGCAGCTTGGGGGGGGGTCTAGGTCTTCCCGGGGAGCTGTTTTTT
D: .; J: TRBJ2-3; V: TRBV13; size: .; CDR3: CASTGYSTDTQYF; DNA: TGTGCCAGTACAGGGTATAGCACAGATACGCAGTATTTT
D: .; J: TRBJ1-5; V: TRBV3-1; size: .; CDR3: CASSRDSRGWGNQPQHF; DNA: TGTGCCAGCAGCCGAGATTCAAGGGGTTGGGGCAATCAGCCCCAGCATTTT
D: .; J: TRBJ2-3; V: TRBV5-1; size: many; CDR3: CASSLWDGGTDTQYF; DNA: TGCGCCAGCAGCTTGTGGGACGGCGGGACAGATACGCAGTATTTT